This TCR beta chain was found in a study of blood T cells in healthy people across ages. Combining a sample-barcoded 5' primer with a J-beta primer mix, a second PCR ran for about 7 to 12 cycles. TCRdb analysed the 5' RACE reads with MiXCR anew, one entry per CDR3 protein. The sample lists some 930,000 distinct CDR3 sequences, 29% occurring once. The CDR3 extends over 13 amino acids. With 0 bases removed from V and 4 bases from J, the gap between germline ends came to 6 bases. Germline CDR1 SGHVS, CDR2 FNYEAQ. This clonotype was seen repeatedly, ten times or more. These data were also filed under a second study, of T cells of mothers and their children.

The sequence derives from a woman aged 40 to 55 in good health. The J gene is TRBJ2-5, the V gene TRBV7-6; D call uncertain. The sequenced sample was blood. CDR3 protein: CASSLALRETQYF. DNA for the CDR3: TGTGCCAGCAGCTTAGCGCTGAGAGAGACCCAGTACTTC.